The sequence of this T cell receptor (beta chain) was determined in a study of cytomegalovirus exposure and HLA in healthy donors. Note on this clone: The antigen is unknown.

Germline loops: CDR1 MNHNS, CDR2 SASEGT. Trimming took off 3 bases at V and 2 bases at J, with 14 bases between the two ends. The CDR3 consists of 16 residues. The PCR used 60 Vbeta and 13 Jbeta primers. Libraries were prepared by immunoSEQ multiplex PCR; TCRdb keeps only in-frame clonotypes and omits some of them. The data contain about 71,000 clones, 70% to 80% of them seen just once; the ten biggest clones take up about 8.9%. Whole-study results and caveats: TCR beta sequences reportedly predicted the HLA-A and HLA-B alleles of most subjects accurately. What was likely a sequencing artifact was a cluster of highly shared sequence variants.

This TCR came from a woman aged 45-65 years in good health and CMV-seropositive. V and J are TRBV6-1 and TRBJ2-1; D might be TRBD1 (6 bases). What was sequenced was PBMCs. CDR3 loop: CASSDPGASPYNEQFF. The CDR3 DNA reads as TGTGCCAGCAGTGATCCAGGGGCTAGCCCCTACAATGAGCAGTTCTTC.